The T cell receptor beta chain under discussion was sequenced for a study of PD-L1 blockade in urothelial cancer. Study details: Patients arrived having already received 0 to 3 prior chemotherapy regimens. The study recovered a median of roughly 150,000 T cells per blood sample.

Only in-frame clones appear in the TCRdb table, and some are missing; sequencing was by immunoSEQ multiplex PCR. Of about 26,000 clones in the sample, around 88% are singletons; the top ten hold 30% to 40%. After removal of 5 bases from V and 5 bases from J, the junction contained 8 bases not matched to a gene. Germline V gene lookup returns CDR1 SGHAT and CDR2 FQNNGV. The CDR3 length is 15 residues. The chain couples TRBV11-2 to TRBJ2-1; TRBD2 matches 8 bases. The sequences come from PBMCs, collected around atezolizumab (anti-PD-L1) treatment. The TCR originated in a man in his fifties or sixties with urothelial cancer. CDR3 amino acids: CASSPGLDLNNEQFF. The CDR3 DNA reads as TGTGCCAGCAGCCCGGGACTAGACCTTAACAATGAGCAGTTCTTC.